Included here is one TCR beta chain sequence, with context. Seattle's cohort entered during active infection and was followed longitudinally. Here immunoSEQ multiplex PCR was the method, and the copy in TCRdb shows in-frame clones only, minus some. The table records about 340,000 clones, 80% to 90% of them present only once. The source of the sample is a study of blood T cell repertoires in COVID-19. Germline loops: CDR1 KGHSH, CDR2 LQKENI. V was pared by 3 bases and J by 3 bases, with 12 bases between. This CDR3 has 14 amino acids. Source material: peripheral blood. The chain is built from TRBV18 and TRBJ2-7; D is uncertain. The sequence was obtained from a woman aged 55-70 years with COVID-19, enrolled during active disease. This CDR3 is CASSPGYGFYEQYF. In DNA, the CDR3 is TGTGCCAGCTCACCCGGGTATGGTTTCTACGAGCAGTACTTC.